The table lists the clone carrying this T cell receptor (beta chain) with a few counts. This CDR3 region has 14 residues. V was pared by 3 bases and J by 0 bases, with 10 bases between. CDR1 and CDR2 (germline): SGHDT, YYEEEE. MiXCR was run by TCRdb on the 5' RACE reads, yielding one entry per CDR3 protein. Of 20,000 to 30,000 distinct CDR3 sequences detected, 4.5% appear once; the ten largest clones hold about 38%. The data were obtained in a study of T cells after yellow fever vaccination. Study information: CD3, CD45RA, CCR7 and CD95 were used to sort EM, EMRA, CM and Tscm memory subsets.

The clonotype originates from a man between 18 and 35 years old who received the YFV17D yellow fever vaccine. The material was PBMCs, either bulk or a sorted T-cell subset (CD4+, CD8+, memory, or dextramer-sorted; not recorded which), obtained on the day of the yellow fever booster vaccination. The V call is TRBV5-6, the J call TRBJ2-7; possibly TRBD2 for D (6 bases). The DNA for the CDR3 is TGTGCCAGCAGCTGGGGGGACGGCTCCTACGAGCAGTACGTC. This encodes CASSWGDGSYEQYV.